This T cell receptor (beta chain) was found in a study of cytomegalovirus exposure and HLA in healthy donors. Study-wide background: Assignment to the Caucasian-associated ancestry cluster applied to 81% of the approximately 360 genotyped donors.

This CDR3 spans 12 amino acids. The V gene lost 3 bases and the J gene lost 5 bases, with 7 bases spanning the gap. CDR1 LNHDA and CDR2 SQIVND come from the germline V gene (reference sequence). Study-wide results and caveats: Reportedly, a later analysis found an Asian-associated ancestry cluster had fewer N-insertions than the roughly 700-donor mean.

The PCR contained 60 Vbeta and 13 Jbeta primers. TCRdb's copy holds only in-frame clones and misses some; the assay was immunoSEQ multiplex PCR. The sample lists roughly 120,000 clones, about 82% occurring once. With respect to this clone: No antigen is known for it. Other DNA sequences in the sample encode the same CDR3.

This receptor was obtained from a man aged 45-65 years in good health and CMV-seronegative. The sample was PBMCs. This rearrangement joins TRBV19 to TRBJ1-2, with D perhaps TRBD1 (5 bases). The CDR3 region has the DNA TGTGCCAGTAGTATTACAGGTTATGGCTACACCTTC. Its protein product is CASSITGYGYTF.